The 21 T cell receptor beta chains listed next were all sequenced from one sample in a study of type 1 regulatory T cells. Study conclusions and caveats: Compared with non-Tr1 cells, Tr1 cells showed a narrower TCR repertoire.

No antigen has been identified for these receptors. TCRdb called the reads again in MiXCR, with one record for every CDR3 protein. The sample records about 71,000 distinct CDR3 sequences, around 21% being singletons. Input material: cultured type 1 regulatory T (Tr1) cells, either the whole culture or a sorted fraction (not recorded which). Every receptor here comes from a human donor in good health.

Notes on this clonotype: Mismatch with germline at one junction end may stem from a read error. This rearrangement joins TRBV7-9 to TRBJ1-1, with a weak D call TRBD1 (6 bases). Germline CDR1 SEHNR, CDR2 FQNEAQ (reference sequence). This CDR3 is 14 amino acids long. CDR3 loop: CASIGTTGRTEAFF. CDR3 nucleotides: TGTGCCAGCATCGGAACCACAGGGCGTACTGAAGCCTTCTTT.

The chain carries TRBV6-6 and TRBJ2-5; 7 bases fit TRBD1. With V trimmed by 2 bases and J by 5 bases, 11 bases remained unmatched. Germline V gives CDR1 MNHNY, CDR2 SVGAGI (reference sequence). This CDR3 contains 16 residues. The CDR3 protein is CASSYDGRGSEETQYF. CDR3 coding DNA: TGTGCCAGCAGTTACGACGGCAGGGGGTCGGAGGAGACCCAGTACTTC.

This clonotype was found many times. The rearrangement joins TRBV28 to TRBJ2-1, with 9 positions matching TRBD2. V dropped 5 bases and J dropped 7; count of bases not matched to a gene: 12. The CDR3 sequence is 16 residues long. Germline V CDR1 and CDR2: MDHEN, SYDVKM. The CDR3 region is CASSPPISGRMNEQFF. The CDR3 DNA sequence: TGTGCCAGCAGTCCCCCAATTAGCGGGAGAATGAATGAGCAGTTCTTC. Full variable domain (outside the CDR3, taken from reference TRBV28 and TRBJ2-1): DVKVTQSSRYLVKRTGEKVFLECVQDMDHENMFWYRQDPGLGLRLIYFSYDVKMKEKGDIPEGYSVSREKKERFSLILESASTNQTSMYLCASSPPISGRMNEQFFGPGTRLTVL.

V is TRBV10-3 and J is TRBJ2-2; D remains unclear. Trimming removed 7 bases from V and 5 bases from J, with 5 bases in between. This CDR3 region has 11 residues. The germline V gene has CDR1 ENHRY and CDR2 SYGVKD. CDR3 DNA: TGTGCCATCACCGATACCGGGGAGCTGTTTTTT. Translating it yields CAITDTGELFF.

This clonotype was counted ten times or more. The chain carries TRBV6-6 and TRBJ1-1; a weak D match, TRBD1 (5 bases). V was pared by 5 bases and J by 5 bases, with 9 bases between. From germline, CDR1 is MNHNY and CDR2 SVGAGI (reference sequence). The CDR3 is 12 amino acids. The CDR3 region has the DNA TGTGCCAGCAGTCGGGGGGGGACTGAAGCTTTCTTT. This translates into CASSRGGTEAFF.

The V call is TRBV29-1, the J call TRBJ2-3; D gene uncertain. V lost 4 bases and J 0 bases, leaving 5 bases between the germline ends. Germline V lookup: CDR1 SQVTM, CDR2 ANQGSEA. CDR3 length: 12 amino acids. The CDR3 coding sequence is TGCAGCGTTGTTGCTAGCACAGATACGCAGTATTTT. Protein product: CSVVASTDTQYF.

V and J are TRBV20-1 and TRBJ2-7; D possibly corresponds to TRBD2 (6 bases). The CDR3 extends over 15 amino acids. V shed 1 base and J shed 5 bases, with 18 bases lying between them. CDR1 is DFQATT, CDR2 SNEGSKA, per germline (reference sequence). This chain's CDR3 is CSARARRAAPHEQYF. CDR3 DNA sequence: TGCAGTGCTAGAGCAAGGAGGGCCGCCCCCCACGAGCAGTACTTC.

The chain uses TRBV7-2 and TRBJ1-1, with D tentatively TRBD1 (6 bases). Trimming left V 0 bases short and J 1 base short, with 6 bases between. In germline, CDR1 is SGHTA, CDR2 FQGNSA. The CDR3 has 14 residues. The CDR3 is CASSLAQGNTEAFF. The CDR3 DNA is TGTGCCAGCAGCTTAGCACAGGGGAACACTGAAGCTTTCTTT.

A few counts support this clonotype. The J gene is TRBJ2-4, the V gene TRBV10-2; the D is unclear. This CDR3 has 13 amino acids. Looked up from germline, CDR1 is WSHSY and CDR2 is SAAADI. Trimming removed 1 base from V and 6 bases from J, with 7 bases in between. CDR3 coding DNA: TGCGCCAGCAGTGAGTTTGCTGGAAACATTCAGTACTTC. It codes for CASSEFAGNIQYF.

The rearrangement uses TRBV5-1 and TRBJ2-1; 9 bases are shared with TRBD1. The CDR3 sequence is 15 residues long. Per germline, CDR1 SGHRS and CDR2 YFSETQ. V trimming: 3 bases; J trimming: 7 bases; junction bases outside the gene matches: 8. The CDR3 DNA sequence: TGCGCCAGCAGCTCCGGGACAGGGCAGGGGAATGAGCAGTTCTTC. Protein sequence: CASSSGTGQGNEQFF.

The chain joins TRBV12-3 or TRBV12-4 to TRBJ2-2, with 7 bases lining up with TRBD1. This CDR3 is 14 amino acids long. The V gene end was trimmed by 4 bases and the J gene end by 4 bases; junction bases not matched to a gene: 3. The CDR3 region has the DNA TGTGCCAGCAGTTGGGGGACAGTCACCGGGGAGCTGTTTTTT. Protein sequence: CASSWGTVTGELFF.

A remark on this clonotype: The junction shows a germline mismatch at one end, possibly a read error. The rearrangement uses TRBV7-9 and TRBJ2-1, with a tentative D call TRBD1 (5 bases). This CDR3 has 14 residues. CDR1 is SEHNR, CDR2 FQNEAQ, per germline (reference sequence). CDR3 coding DNA: TGTGCCAGCAGCAGGGGTCAGGACAACAATGACCAGTTCTTC. Its translation is CASSRGQDNNDQFF.

This clonotype was seen a few times. The CDR3 sequence is CASSSKNTGELFF. The CDR3 coding sequence is TGCGCCAGCAGCTCAAAGAACACCGGGGAGCTGTTTTTT. This chain uses TRBV5-1 with TRBJ2-2; D not resolved. V lost 3 bases to trimming and J lost 1 base, with 4 bases between them. Germline V gene data show CDR1 as SGHRS and CDR2 as YFSETQ. The CDR3 loop spans 13 amino acids.

The chain links TRBV5-1 to TRBJ2-5, with D tentatively TRBD1 or TRBD2 (5 bases each). From germline, CDR1 is SGHRS and CDR2 YFSETQ. This CDR3 has 12 amino acids. Trimming took 4 bases from V and 5 from J, leaving 9 bases between them. CDR3 in amino acids: CASSEGWETQYF. The CDR3 nucleotides read TGCGCCAGCAGCGAGGGGTGGGAGACCCAGTACTTC.

This rearrangement joins TRBV6-2 or TRBV6-3 to TRBJ2-5; TRBD2 matches 7 bases. The CDR3 is 13 amino acids. Germline loops: CDR1 MNHEY, CDR2 SVGEGT. With 6 bases clipped from V and 5 bases from J, the junction kept 6 bases outside the gene matches. The CDR3 nucleotides are TGTGCCAGCAGCCGGGACTATCTGGAGACCCAGTACTTC. This codes for CASSRDYLETQYF.

Ten or more counts support this clonotype. The chain employs TRBV5-1 and TRBJ2-7; D is unresolved. CDR1 is SGHRS and CDR2 is YFSETQ in the germline V gene. V gave up 2 bases and J gave up 0 bases, with 6 bases separating them. The CDR3 is made up of 13 amino acids. Here the CDR3 DNA reads TGCGCCAGCAGCTTAGCAGGCTCCTACGAGCAGTACTTC. Translation: CASSLAGSYEQYF.

The chain joins TRBV7-6 to TRBJ2-5; a possible D gene is TRBD2 (6 bases). The V end was cut by 5 bases, the J end by 5 bases, with 15 bases between. The CDR3 has 14 amino acids. Germline V gene sequence: CDR1 SGHVS, CDR2 FNYEAQ. CDR3 sequence: CASSPLALRETQYF. DNA of the CDR3: TGTGCCAGCAGCCCACTAGCCCTTCGGGAGACCCAGTACTTC.

This clonotype was seen a handful of times. This chain links TRBV5-6 with TRBJ2-3; no clear D. CDR3 length equals 12 residues. CDR1 is SGHDT, CDR2 YYEEEE, per germline. Deletions cut 6 bases from V and 0 bases from J, with 5 bases between. CDR3 region: CASTSSTDTQYF. The CDR3 DNA is TGTGCCAGCACATCTAGCACAGATACGCAGTATTTT.

The rearrangement joins TRBV18 to TRBJ1-5; TRBD1 matches at 8 bases. The V and J ends lost 4 bases and 0 bases, in that order; junction bases with no gene match: 2. CDR3 length: 15 amino acids. The germline gives CDR1 KGHSH, CDR2 LQKENI. CDR3 amino acids: CASSQDRGSNQPQHF. In DNA form, the CDR3 reads TGTGCCAGCTCACAAGACAGGGGTAGCAATCAGCCCCAGCATTTT.

This clonotype was found a few times. The V call is TRBV9, the J call TRBJ1-4, with 8 bases aligning to TRBD1. The CDR3 has 17 amino acids. The J segment lost 0 bases and the V segment lost 4 bases, leaving 8 bases of the junction unmatched. Germline values: CDR1 SGDLS, CDR2 YYNGEE. The CDR3 loop is CASSRTGNSATNEKLFF. CDR3 bases: TGTGCCAGCAGCAGGACAGGGAATTCGGCAACTAATGAAAAACTGTTTTTT.

In this sample, this clonotype turned up many times. The rearrangement uses TRBV20-1 and TRBJ2-2; D unresolved. The germline CDR1 and CDR2 sequences are DFQATT and SNEGSKA (reference sequence). This CDR3 has 13 amino acids. The V end was cut by 5 bases, the J end by 5 bases, with 12 bases between. CDR3 DNA: TGCAGTGCTCCCCCGTACGCTACCGGGGAGCTGTTTTTT. Its protein product is CSAPPYATGELFF.